These T cell receptor beta chains were read from a single sample in a study of cytomegalovirus exposure and HLA in healthy donors. This table comes from immunoSEQ multiplex PCR, and its TCRdb copy is limited to in-frame clones, with some not included. The sample shows 100,000 to 150,000 clones, over 15% of them seen only once. Input material: PBMCs. Receptors originate from a female donor in good health and CMV-seropositive. Both conserved end residues are part of each CDR3. The D gene is left open where the match is weak. The size entry is marked missing in some rows and otherwise reads once, few, many or a size class.

cdr3_aa cdr3_nt v_call d_call j_call clone_size
CASSLASGPGANVLTF TGTGCCAGCAGCTTGGCCTCAGGGCCCGGGGCCAACGTCCTGACTTTC TRBV5-4 NA TRBJ2-6 few
CASSSRLAGGLIGEQFF TGTGCCAGCAGCTCACGACTAGCGGGGGGGCTCATTGGAGAGCAGTTCTTC TRBV7-9 TRBD2 TRBJ2-1 once
CASRPGVSYGYTF TGTGCCAGCAGACCCGGGGTCTCCTATGGCTACACCTTC TRBV6-5 NA TRBJ1-2 few
CASSQDRISGEVTDTQYF TGTGCCAGCAGCCAAGATCGGATAAGCGGGGAAGTCACAGATACGCAGTATTTT TRBV4-2 TRBD2 TRBJ2-3 few
CASTGLAGGQETQYF TGTGCCAGCACGGGACTAGCGGGGGGCCAAGAGACCCAGTACTTC TRBV2 TRBD2 TRBJ2-5 NA
CAINPGLFLSEQFF TGTGCCATCAACCCAGGACTGTTCTTGAGTGAGCAGTTCTTC TRBV10-3 NA TRBJ2-1 NA
CASAKGAGGTTDTQYF TGCGCCAGCGCAAAAGGAGCGGGAGGCACCACAGATACGCAGTATTTT TRBV5-1 TRBD2 TRBJ2-3 NA
CASSPLRVSGNTIYF TGCGCCAGCAGCCCCCTGAGGGTCTCTGGAAACACCATATATTTT TRBV10-2 NA TRBJ1-3 few
CASSQGLTSGSWSQYF TGCGCCAGCAGCCAAGGCCTAACTAGCGGTTCGTGGTCCCAGTACTTC TRBV4-1 TRBD2 TRBJ2-5 NA
CASSLRTGGRQPQHF TGTGCCAGCAGTTTAAGGACAGGGGGTAGACAGCCCCAGCATTTT TRBV28 TRBD1 TRBJ1-5 NA
CASSSRGGLASPNHYNEQFF TGTGCCAGCAGCTCCAGGGGGGGACTAGCCTCACCGAATCACTACAATGAGCAGTTCTTC TRBV5-4 TRBD2 TRBJ2-1 NA
CASSYMGTVGEQYF TGTGCCAGCAGTTACATGGGGACAGTAGGCGAGCAGTACTTC TRBV6-5 TRBD1 TRBJ2-7 NA
CASSDPPLVIETQYF TGTGCCAGCAGTGACCCCCCTCTAGTGATCGAGACCCAGTACTTC TRBV2 NA TRBJ2-5 once
CASSLDGQAYEQYF TGTGCCAGCAGCTTAGACGGACAGGCCTACGAGCAGTACTTC TRBV13 TRBD1 TRBJ2-7 few
CASSTSGGPQETQYF TGTGCCAGCAGCACCAGCGGGGGCCCCCAAGAGACCCAGTACTTC TRBV5-6 TRBD2 TRBJ2-5 few
CASSARDRGLYEQYF TGTGCCAGTAGTGCAAGGGACAGGGGGCTTTACGAGCAGTACTTC TRBV19 TRBD1 TRBJ2-7 few
CASSRDRTSNQPQHF TGTGCCAGCAGCCGGGACAGGACGAGCAATCAGCCCCAGCATTTT TRBV7-9 TRBD1 TRBJ1-5 NA
CASSEGLAGAGEQFF TGTGCCAGCAGCGAGGGACTAGCGGGAGCAGGTGAGCAGTTCTTC TRBV2 TRBD2 TRBJ2-1 few
CASSLGGRIYEQFF TGTGCCAGCAGCTTAGGGGGGCGCATCTATGAGCAGTTCTTC TRBV7-8 NA TRBJ2-1 few
CASRLTQGANTGELFF TGTGCCAGCAGGTTAACCCAGGGCGCGAACACCGGGGAGCTGTTTTTT TRBV11-1 NA TRBJ2-2 NA
CASSPGPGLAGSGEETQYF TGTGCCAGCAGCCCTGGCCCGGGACTAGCGGGGAGCGGTGAAGAGACCCAGTACTTC TRBV4-2 TRBD2 TRBJ2-5 NA
CASSGQGSMNTEAFF TGTGCCAGCAGCGGTCAGGGGTCCATGAACACTGAAGCTTTCTTT TRBV7-2 NA TRBJ1-1 few
CASSELKGGEQFF TGCGCCAGCAGTGAGTTGAAGGGAGGTGAGCAGTTCTTC TRBV10-1 NA TRBJ2-1 NA
CASSSRTVNSNQPQHF TGTGCCAGCAGTTCTCGGACAGTCAATAGCAATCAGCCCCAGCATTTT TRBV28 NA TRBJ1-5 NA
CASSSGTERKETQYF TGTGCCAGCAGCTCGGGGACAGAGAGAAAAGAGACCCAGTACTTC TRBV11-3 TRBD1 TRBJ2-5 NA
CASSLARFGTEPYEQYF TGTGCCAGCAGCTTAGCCCGCTTCGGGACTGAACCCTACGAGCAGTACTTC TRBV7-2 NA TRBJ2-7 few
CASSQDTGHRTNEKLFF TGTGCCAGCAGCCAAGATACTGGGCATCGAACTAATGAAAAACTGTTTTTT TRBV4-2 NA TRBJ1-4 few
CASSQDRGGTGELFF TGCGCCAGCTCCCAGGACAGGGGTGGCACCGGGGAGCTGTTTTTT TRBV4-3 TRBD1 TRBJ2-2 NA
CASSQDQSGLQETQYF TGCGCCAGCAGCCAAGACCAGTCGGGTCTTCAAGAGACCCAGTACTTC TRBV4-1 NA TRBJ2-5 NA
CASSESGLIGQGPYEQYF TGTGCCAGCAGTGAATCCGGTCTCATCGGACAGGGACCCTACGAGCAGTACTTC TRBV25-1 TRBD1 TRBJ2-7 few
CSIFAGPNQPQHF TGCAGCATATTCGCGGGTCCCAATCAGCCCCAGCATTTT TRBV29-1 NA TRBJ1-5 NA
CASSLEAGEGGTQYF TGCGCCAGCAGCTTGGAGGCGGGGGAGGGAGGGACGCAGTATTTT TRBV5-1 TRBD2 TRBJ2-3 few
CATSTIRTGDEQFF TGTGCCACCAGCACAATCCGAACCGGGGATGAGCAGTTCTTC TRBV15 NA TRBJ2-1 few
CASSQVGLAGGTADTQYF TGTGCCAGCAGCCAAGTGGGACTAGCGGGAGGGACGGCAGATACGCAGTATTTT TRBV4-2 TRBD2 TRBJ2-3 few
CASSLFGSPSGNTIYF TGTGCCAGCAGTTTATTTGGGAGCCCCTCTGGAAACACCATATATTTT TRBV28 NA TRBJ1-3 NA
CASSLASNTDTQYF TGTGCCAGCAGCTTGGCTAGCAACACAGATACGCAGTATTTT TRBV5-4 NA TRBJ2-3 few
CASSDSGNQPQHF TGTGCCAGCAGTGATTCGGGCAATCAGCCCCAGCATTTT TRBV2 NA TRBJ1-5 few
CASSLEGDRGPGNYGYTF TGCGCCAGCAGCTTGGAGGGGGACAGGGGACCCGGTAACTATGGCTACACCTTC TRBV5-1 TRBD1 TRBJ1-2 few
CASSHLDSPRRETQYF TGTGCCAGCAGCCATCTGGACTCACCTCGTCGAGAGACCCAGTACTTC TRBV5-6 NA TRBJ2-5 few
CASSQAGGGAYEQYF TGCGCCAGCAGCCAAGCGGGGGGCGGGGCCTACGAGCAGTACTTC TRBV4-1 NA TRBJ2-7 NA
CAISEDSRDEAFF TGTGCCATCAGTGAGGATTCTCGAGATGAAGCTTTCTTT TRBV10-3 NA TRBJ1-1 few
CASSLTGGSTDTQYF TGTGCCAGCAGCTTAACCGGGGGGAGCACAGATACGCAGTATTTT TRBV7-8 TRBD2 TRBJ2-3 few
CASSPIAGVTNNEQFF TGTGCCAGTAGTCCCATAGCGGGGGTCACAAACAATGAGCAGTTCTTC TRBV19 TRBD2 TRBJ2-1 NA
CSVVILSRAGVIRTDTQYF TGCAGCGTTGTCATCCTTTCCCGAGCGGGGGTTATCCGCACAGATACGCAGTATTTT TRBV29-1 TRBD2 TRBJ2-3 NA
CASSTGLGMAYSYEQYF TGTGCCAGTAGTACCGGACTAGGAATGGCTTACTCCTACGAGCAGTACTTC TRBV19 TRBD2 TRBJ2-7 NA
CASSLRGGEGGELFF TGTGCCAGCAGCTTAAGAGGGGGCGAGGGCGGGGAGCTGTTTTTT TRBV7-2 TRBD1 TRBJ2-2 NA